The 11 T cell receptor beta chains reported below all come from one sample, sequenced in a study of blood T cell repertoires in COVID-19. Using immunoSEQ multiplex PCR, the repertoire was profiled, and TCRdb retains in-frame clones only, with some absent. The table includes some 130,000 clones, 70% to 90% detected once. The sample consisted of peripheral blood. The receptors here all came from a man aged 50-59 years with acute or convalescent COVID-19.

This sequence joins TRBV2 and TRBJ2-1, with D perhaps TRBD2 (6 bases). This CDR3 has 14 residues. The V and J ends lost 6 bases and 9 bases respectively, with 18 bases between them. Germline assignment: CDR1 SNHLY and CDR2 FYNNEI. Here the CDR3 reads CASRLRLVYAEQFF. CDR3 bases: TGTGCCAGCAGGCTGCGACTAGTTTATGCTGAGCAGTTCTTC.

The chain employs TRBV5-4 and TRBJ1-6; D is ambiguous. Trimming left V 6 bases short and J 2 bases short, with 15 bases between. Germline-derived CDR1 and CDR2 are SGHNT and YYREEE (reference sequence). This CDR3 is 16 amino acids long. CDR3 sequence (DNA): TGTGCCAGCAAATTGACCGACTTAACCTATAATTCACCCCTCCACTTT. Protein product: CASKLTDLTYNSPLHF.

CDR3: CASSLSYGTGGLSDYGYTF. Here the CDR3 DNA reads TGTGCCAGCAGTCTATCTTATGGGACAGGGGGCCTTAGTGACTATGGCTACACCTTC. The chain uses TRBV28 and TRBJ1-2; TRBD1 matches 12 bases. The length of the CDR3 is 19 residues. V trimming: 5 bases; J trimming: 3 bases; junction bases outside the gene matches: 16. Germline V gene lookup returns CDR1 MDHEN and CDR2 SYDVKM.

This sequence joins TRBV15 and TRBJ1-2, with a weak D call TRBD1 (5 bases). Trimming left V 5 bases short and J 5 bases short, with 12 bases between. The CDR3 totals 13 residues. Germline CDR1 LNHNV, CDR2 YYDKDF (reference sequence). In nucleotides, the CDR3 is TGTGCCACCAGCGTCCGTCAGGGTTATGGCTACACCTTC. The encoded protein is CATSVRQGYGYTF.

The chain is built from TRBV9 and TRBJ1-2, with 9 nucleotides matching TRBD1. The CDR3 contains 17 residues. The V and J ends lost 3 bases and 4 bases, in that order; junction bases with no gene match: 13. Germline V gene sequence: CDR1 SGDLS, CDR2 YYNGEE. CDR3 in DNA: TGTGCCAGCAGCGGCCGGGACAGGGTGGTTAAAACCTATGGCTACACCTTC. Encoded protein: CASSGRDRVVKTYGYTF.

This chain uses TRBV6-5 with TRBJ2-7; 7 positions match TRBD1. Germline V gene data show CDR1 as MNHEY and CDR2 as SVGAGI. CDR3 length: 16 residues. V lost 0 bases to trimming and J lost 2 bases; unmatched junction nucleotides: 7. The CDR3 DNA sequence: TGTGCCAGCAGTTACTCTGTACAGGGGTACACCTACGAGCAGTACTTC. This gives the protein CASSYSVQGYTYEQYF.

Here the CDR3 reads CASSPMLAGGPYF. DNA for the CDR3: TGTGCCAGCAGCCCTATGTTGGCGGGAGGCCCGTACTTC. The chain uses TRBV7-2 and TRBJ2-7, with 8 bases that match TRBD2. Germline V lookup: CDR1 SGHTA, CDR2 FQGNSA. The CDR3 has 13 residues. V lost 5 bases, J lost 12 bases, and 12 bases stayed unmatched.

A single count supports this clone. The gene calls are TRBV6-6 and TRBJ2-7; 7 bases fit TRBD2. CDR3 length equals 15 residues. Germline values: CDR1 MNHNY, CDR2 SVGAGI (reference sequence). With V trimmed by 6 bases and J by 1 base, 9 bases remained unmatched. Written as DNA, the CDR3 is TGTGCCAGCAGAGCGGGACCACTGATTTCCTACGAGCAGTACTTC. This sequence encodes CASRAGPLISYEQYF.

The gene calls are TRBV28 and TRBJ1-5; D possibly corresponds to TRBD1 (6 bases). V was pared by 4 bases and J by 0 bases, with 7 bases between. This CDR3 is built from 14 residues. The germline CDR1 and CDR2 sequences are MDHEN and SYDVKM. The CDR3, as DNA: TGTGCCAGCAGTTGGACAGCTAGCAATCAGCCCCAGCATTTT. Translated, it gives CASSWTASNQPQHF.

The chain carries TRBV7-2 and TRBJ2-7; D unclear. Trimming cost V 3 bases and J 0 bases, with 6 bases left between them. Germline V gene data show CDR1 as SGHTA and CDR2 as FQGNSA. The CDR3 has 13 amino acids. The CDR3 DNA follows: TGTGCCAGCAGCTTGTCGAGCTCCTACGAGCAGTACTTC. This encodes CASSLSSSYEQYF.

This chain uses TRBV7-9 with TRBJ1-5; 7 nucleotides align to TRBD1. CDR3 length: 13 residues. Germline V lookup: CDR1 SEHNR, CDR2 FQNEAQ (reference sequence). With 5 bases clipped from V and 7 bases from J, the junction kept 5 bases outside the gene matches. As DNA, the CDR3 is TGTGCCAGCAGCCGGGACAGCGGACAGCCCCAGCATTTT. It yields the protein CASSRDSGQPQHF.